The clone carrying this T cell receptor (beta chain) was seen a few times. What it binds is unknown. Via the markers CD45RO/CCR7/CD25/CD127/CD95/CD27, stem cell-like memory, regulatory, central memory and naive CD4+ cells were sorted. This specimen comes from a study of beta chain features in type 1 diabetes. Expressed TCRB transcripts were sequenced because the entire RNA isolate underwent reverse transcription. Clones were read by immunoSEQ multiplex PCR, and TCRdb kept only the in-frame ones, dropping some. The table has 680,000 or so clones, roughly 13% seen once. Study conclusions and caveats: cDNA-based reads could over-represent cells with high TCR expression. Shorter TCRB CDR3s, moderately but significantly so, were found in Type 1 diabetes patients in all four CD4+ subsets.

The ends were cut back, 1 base at V and 0 bases at J, with 8 bases in the middle. Germline V gives CDR1 SGHNT, CDR2 YYREEE (reference sequence). CDR3 length: 15 amino acids. This sequence joins TRBV5-4 and TRBJ2-1; D uncertain. Sequencing was performed on naive CD4+ T cells from blood. The sequence was obtained from a man aged 18-30 years with type 1 diabetes. DNA of the CDR3: TGTGCCAGCAGCTTGTCGAGTAGCTCCTACAATGAGCAGTTCTTC. It codes for CASSLSSSSYNEQFF.